Each of the 25 T cell receptor beta chains below was sequenced from the same sample in a study of cytomegalovirus exposure and HLA in healthy donors. Primers: 60 Vbeta forward and 13 Jbeta reverse. Clones were read by immunoSEQ multiplex PCR, and TCRdb kept only the in-frame ones, dropping some. The sample lists 84,000 or so clones, 77% occurring once. The material sequenced was PBMCs. Receptors were obtained from a man aged 25-45 years in good health and CMV-seronegative.

The rearrangement joins TRBV10-2 to TRBJ2-5; 13 bases line up with TRBD2. This CDR3 region has 16 residues. With 6 bases clipped from V and 5 bases from J, the junction kept 9 bases outside the gene matches. Germline V gene data show CDR1 as WSHSY and CDR2 as SAAADI. CDR3 sequence reads: CASRDPLAGGWETQYF. The CDR3 DNA reads as TGCGCCAGCAGGGACCCACTAGCGGGAGGGTGGGAGACCCAGTACTTC.

This chain uses TRBV29-1 with TRBJ2-5, with 11 bases that match TRBD2. Looked up from germline, CDR1 is SQVTM and CDR2 is ANQGSEA. J was trimmed by 2 bases and V by 4 bases; bases with no gene match: 3. This CDR3 spans 14 amino acids. In DNA form, the CDR3 reads TGCAGCGTTGGGGGACTAGCGGTTCAAGAGACCCAGTACTTC. Its translation: CSVGGLAVQETQYF.

The J gene is TRBJ2-6, the V gene TRBV2; D is perhaps TRBD2 (6 bases). This CDR3 has 19 amino acids. The germline V gene encodes CDR1 SNHLY and CDR2 FYNNEI. Trimming shortened V by 6 bases and J by 0 bases, and 21 bases separated the two germline ends. The chain's CDR3 is CASRGIWRESISGANVLTF. CDR3 nucleotides: TGTGCCAGCAGGGGGATTTGGCGGGAATCAATCTCTGGGGCCAACGTCCTGACTTTC.

This chain joins TRBV5-4 and TRBJ2-3; 7 bases match TRBD1. V trimming: 4 bases; J trimming: 1 base; junction bases outside the gene matches: 9. The CDR3 consists of 16 residues. Germline V lookup: CDR1 SGHNT, CDR2 YYREEE (reference sequence). CDR3 amino acids: CASSLVRGSGTDTQYF. The CDR3 nucleotides are TGTGCCAGCAGCCTAGTCAGGGGGTCGGGCACAGATACGCAGTATTTT.

In the case of this clone: The same CDR3 is also encoded by other DNA sequences in this sample. V usage is TRBV14 and J usage is TRBJ2-3, with D tentatively TRBD1 (5 bases). The CDR3 has 13 amino acids. V gave up 4 bases and J gave up 2 bases, with 7 bases separating them. Germline assignment: CDR1 SGHDN and CDR2 FVKESK. The CDR3 DNA sequence: TGTGCCAGCAGCCGACAGCACACAGATACGCAGTATTTT. Protein: CASSRQHTDTQYF.

This chain connects TRBV6-6 to TRBJ1-4, with D unclear. The V gene lost 0 bases and the J gene lost 15 bases, with 14 bases spanning the gap. Germline V CDR1 and CDR2: MNHNY, SVGAGI (reference sequence). There are 13 residues in the CDR3. In DNA form, the CDR3 reads TGTGCCAGCAGTTACTCGTTGGGCAGTTCGGTGTTTTTT. Translation: CASSYSLGSSVFF.

In its sample, this clone ranks as medium-sized. Other DNA sequences in this specimen translate into the identical CDR3. The chain combines TRBV6-5 with TRBJ2-7; 9 bases align to TRBD1. After removal of 5 bases from V and 4 bases from J, the junction contained 6 bases not matched to a gene. The CDR3 is made up of 14 amino acids. In germline, CDR1 is MNHEY, CDR2 SVGAGI. The CDR3 DNA sequence: TGTGCCAGCAGTCCCGGACAGGGGAGATACGAGCAGTACTTC. Amino acids: CASSPGQGRYEQYF.

The sample holds a few counts of this clone. The chain couples TRBV21-1 to TRBJ1-2. TRBV21-1 is assigned pseudogene status. This CDR3 comprises 14 residues. CDR3 sequence reads: CASSARLLLYGYTF. The DNA for the CDR3 is TGTGCCAGCAGCGCGCGACTTCTTCTCTATGGCTACACCTTC.

The chain couples TRBV4-2 to TRBJ1-1, with TRBD1 matching 7 bases. V gave up 4 bases and J gave up 2 bases; unmatched junction bases: 10. Germline V lookup: CDR1 LGHNA, CDR2 YNFKEQ. The CDR3 runs 16 residues. In DNA, the CDR3 is TGTGCCAGCAGCCCGCCGGGACAGAGTATCAACACTGAAGCTTTCTTT. Protein sequence: CASSPPGQSINTEAFF.

The rearrangement links TRBV2 to TRBJ2-3, with TRBD2 matching over 7 bases. The V gene end was trimmed by 2 bases and the J gene end by 2 bases; junction bases not matched to a gene: 4. This CDR3 spans 15 amino acids. Germline CDR1 is SNHLY and CDR2 is FYNNEI. The CDR3 region is CASSERGVVTDTQYF. In DNA, the CDR3 is TGTGCCAGCAGTGAACGGGGGGTGGTCACAGATACGCAGTATTTT.

This chain joins TRBV6-5 and TRBJ1-1; 7 bases match TRBD1. CDR1 is MNHEY and CDR2 is SVGAGI in the germline V gene. V shed 5 bases and J 10 bases; nucleotides not matched to a gene: 13. The CDR3 extends over 14 amino acids. CDR3 nucleotide sequence: TGTGCCAGCAGTGGACCGGGGACAGCGGGTTTAGCTTTCTTT. It codes for CASSGPGTAGLAFF.

This chain connects TRBV19 to TRBJ1-1, with D tentatively TRBD1 (6 bases). The CDR3 extends over 15 amino acids. V lost 1 base, J lost 2 bases, and 11 bases lay in between. Germline-derived CDR1 and CDR2 are LNHDA and SQIVND (reference sequence). The DNA of the CDR3 is TGTGCCAGTAGTATAGCGGGACATCTAAACACTGAAGCTTTCTTT. Translated, it gives CASSIAGHLNTEAFF.

This chain joins TRBV6-5 and TRBJ2-3; TRBD1 matches at 7 bases. J lost 2 bases, V lost 4 bases, and 3 bases had no gene match. This CDR3 spans 14 amino acids. In germline, CDR1 is MNHEY, CDR2 SVGAGI. In nucleotides, the CDR3 is TGTGCCAGCAGTTTCGACAGGGACACAGATACGCAGTATTTT. Translation gives CASSFDRDTDTQYF.

The chain is built from TRBV14 and TRBJ2-3, with TRBD2 matching over 10 bases. The germline gives CDR1 SGHDN, CDR2 FVKESK. This CDR3 has 14 amino acids. J gave up 4 bases and V 4 bases, and 2 bases lay outside the gene matches. The CDR3 bases are TGTGCCAGCAGCCGACTAGCGGGCCCAGATACGCAGTATTTT. This encodes CASSRLAGPDTQYF.

The chain has TRBV27 and TRBJ1-5; D perhaps matches TRBD1 (5 bases). The CDR3 length is 14 residues. Germline V lookup: CDR1 MNHEY, CDR2 SMNVEV (reference sequence). The V end was cut by 0 bases, the J end by 7 bases, with 10 bases between. In nucleotides, the CDR3 is TGTGCCAGCAGTTTATCGCCAGGGTGGCAGCCCCAGCATTTT. Translating gives CASSLSPGWQPQHF.

The genes are TRBV29-1 and TRBJ1-1, with D maybe TRBD1 (6 bases). Per germline, CDR1 SQVTM and CDR2 ANQGSEA. V was cut by 3 bases and J by 2 bases, with 10 bases left in between. The CDR3 sequence is 13 residues long. The CDR3 loop is CSVEIQGNTEAFF. DNA for the CDR3: TGCAGCGTTGAGATACAGGGTAACACTGAAGCTTTCTTT. The complete variable domain, with remaining parts taken from reference TRBV29-1 and TRBJ1-1, reads SAVISQKPSRDICQRGTSLTIQCQVDSQVTMMFWYRQQPGQSLTLIATANQGSEATYESGFVIDKFPISRPNLTFSTLTVSNMSPEDSSIYLCSVEIQGNTEAFFGQGTRLTVV.

The J gene is TRBJ2-3, the V gene TRBV4-2, with 8 positions matching TRBD2. With 2 bases clipped from V and 6 bases from J, the junction kept 10 bases outside the gene matches. Looked up from germline, CDR1 is LGHNA and CDR2 is YNFKEQ. This CDR3 has 16 residues. The CDR3 is CASSQPRGGGLDTQYF. Written as DNA, the CDR3 is TGTGCCAGCAGCCAACCTAGGGGCGGGGGGCTGGATACGCAGTATTTT.

V is TRBV11-2 and J is TRBJ1-2, with D perhaps matching TRBD1 (6 bases). The CDR3 contains 17 residues. V was clipped by 3 bases and J by 0 bases, with 17 bases between them. Germline lookup yields CDR1 SGHAT and CDR2 FQNNGV. CDR3 in amino acids: CASSLYVGATPNYGYTF. Here the CDR3 DNA reads TGTGCCAGCAGCTTGTACGTGGGGGCGACCCCTAACTATGGCTACACCTTC.

V usage is TRBV27 and J usage is TRBJ2-6, with D perhaps TRBD1 (6 bases). Germline V CDR1 and CDR2: MNHEY, SMNVEV (reference sequence). Trimming shortened V by 2 bases and J by 0 bases, and 8 bases separated the two germline ends. The CDR3 spans 16 residues. The CDR3 reads CASSLTGSSGANVLTF. The CDR3 bases are TGTGCCAGCAGTTTAACAGGGAGCTCTGGGGCCAACGTCCTGACTTTC.

Here the CDR3 reads CASSTPGQEETQYF. DNA for the CDR3: TGTGCCAGCAGCACGCCGGGACAGGAAGAGACCCAGTACTTC. This chain joins TRBV5-6 and TRBJ2-5; TRBD1 matches 8 bases. The V gene end was trimmed by 4 bases and the J gene end by 3 bases; junction bases not matched to a gene: 5. The CDR3 has 14 residues. Germline CDR1 is SGHDT and CDR2 is YYEEEE.

V is TRBV6-1 and J is TRBJ1-2, with 7 bases fitting TRBD1. This CDR3 is built from 19 residues. Unmatched junction bases numbered 20, after V lost 1 base and J lost 6 bases. The germline CDR1 and CDR2 sequences are MNHNS and SASEGT. The CDR3 coding sequence is TGTGCCAGCAGTGAAGACATATCGCGCTCGGCCAGGGGGGATGATGGCTACACCTTC. It specifies CASSEDISRSARGDDGYTF.

In its sample, this clone was seen a few times. The chain employs TRBV30 and TRBJ1-3; TRBD1 might be the D (5 bases). With 6 bases removed from V and 7 bases from J, the gap between germline ends came to 13 bases. Germline lookup yields CDR1 GTSNPN and CDR2 SVGIG (reference sequence). This CDR3 spans 12 amino acids. The CDR3 DNA follows: TGTGCCTGTGGGACCGGGGGTAACACCATATATTTT. As protein: CACGTGGNTIYF.

The CDR3 is CASSYEGASTDTQYF. The CDR3 nucleotides are TGTGCCAGCAGTTACGAGGGGGCTAGCACAGATACGCAGTATTTT. The chain is built from TRBV6-5 and TRBJ2-3, with 7 bases that match TRBD1. This CDR3 is built from 15 residues. Germline trimming cut 2 bases from V and 0 bases from J; bases unmatched to any gene: 2. Per germline, CDR1 MNHEY and CDR2 SVGAGI.

V gene TRBV23-1 combines with J gene TRBJ1-2; D is unclear. TRBV23-1 is designated an ORF whose function remains uncertain. This CDR3 comprises 14 residues. The V and J ends lost 0 bases and 7 bases respectively, with 12 bases between them. This chain's CDR3 is CASSQSWRIGGYTF. CDR3 bases: TGCGCCAGCAGTCAATCATGGAGAATCGGTGGCTACACCTTC.

The J gene is TRBJ2-2, the V gene TRBV4-3; the D gene is possibly TRBD2 (6 bases). Germline-derived CDR1 and CDR2 are LGHNA and YSLEER. The CDR3 extends over 16 amino acids. V lost 4 bases and J lost 2, with 14 bases in between. The CDR3 loop is CASSPPPGLNTGELFF. CDR3 nucleotide sequence: TGCGCCAGCAGCCCTCCTCCGGGACTTAACACCGGGGAGCTGTTTTTT.